The present TCR beta chain was sequenced within a study of Ad26.COV2.S vaccination and SARS-CoV-2 variants. As for treatment: around 19 received Ad26.COV2.S at low or high dose, single or two shots; several received placebo; per-sample allocation not given. On day 63 after the first injection, vaccine and placebo recipients gave samples. Profiled with immunoSEQ multiplex PCR; TCRdb holds only in-frame clones, not every one. This table has 410,000 or so clones, around 90% appearing once. The sample in question was peripheral blood, obtained in a trial of Ad26.COV2.S vaccine versus placebo. The TCR sequence derives from a person aged 18-65 years who received the Ad26.COV2.S COVID-19 vaccine or a placebo.

The CDR3: CATGTGYNEQFF. CDR3 sequence (DNA): TGTGCCACCGGGACAGGGTACAATGAGCAGTTCTTC. V and J are TRBV7-9 and TRBJ2-1; 9 bases are a match to TRBD1. Germline CDR1 and CDR2: SEHNR and FQNEAQ (reference sequence). The CDR3 spans 12 residues. V lost 10 bases to trimming and J lost 4 bases; unmatched junction nucleotides: 2.